A selection of T cell receptor beta chains follows, all from one sample in a study of CD8 T cells in Susac syndrome. TCRdb called the immunoSEQ multiplex PCR reads again in MiXCR, with one record for every CDR3 protein. The data hold 140,000 or so distinct CDR3 sequences, with around 95% observed a single time. Input material: CD4+ T cells from PBMCs. The receptors originated from a human donor with Susac syndrome. Each CDR3 is given without its conserved first and last residue. The D gene is left open where the match is weak. Clone size is shown for a subset of rows, as once, few, many or a class of expanded clone.

cdr3_aa	clone_size	d_call	v_call	j_call
ASRENRETEAF	-	-	TRBV10-2	TRBJ1-1
ATSRDRVTQETQY	once	-	TRBV15	TRBJ2-5
SAPYLAADNEQF	-	TRBD2	TRBV20-1	TRBJ2-1
SALPMTGGAEQY	-	TRBD1	TRBV20-1	TRBJ2-7
ASSPELGYGYT	-	-	TRBV5-1	TRBJ1-2
ASSLRTSFSATQY	once	TRBD2	TRBV5-6	TRBJ2-5
ASSQALAKAGAWEAYEQY	-	-	TRBV4-1	TRBJ2-7
ASSPSGGETQY	few	-	TRBV18	TRBJ2-5
ASKDRMIKTYNSPLH	-	TRBD1	TRBV23-1	TRBJ1-6
SVGTGVLGYT	-	TRBD1	TRBV29-1	TRBJ1-2
SAGRDRVNSPLH	-	TRBD1	TRBV20-1	TRBJ1-6
ASSMPGLAEANTGELF	-	TRBD2	TRBV19	TRBJ2-2
SARGWAGSDEQY	-	-	TRBV20-1	TRBJ2-7
ASSVREKLF	once	-	TRBV2	TRBJ1-4
ASSLRIPYNEQF	once	-	TRBV5-1	TRBJ2-1
ASSYGLAGQSEDTQY	-	TRBD2	TRBV5-1	TRBJ2-3
SVSLIGETQY	-	-	TRBV29-1	TRBJ2-5
ASTPLGTSGSLV	-	TRBD2	TRBV12-3/TRBV12-4	TRBJ2-1
ASSFISRDNEQY	once	-	TRBV28	TRBJ2-7
ASSTPRGRTDTQY	-	-	TRBV6-2/TRBV6-3	TRBJ2-3
SARDRIYTDTQY	-	-	TRBV20-1	TRBJ2-3
ASTTDLGETQY	once	-	TRBV19	TRBJ2-5
ASSRSYNSPLH	-	-	TRBV28	TRBJ1-6
ASSSTNSNQPQH	-	-	TRBV12-3/TRBV12-4	TRBJ1-5
ASSPSGTGAGNTIY	-	TRBD1	TRBV18	TRBJ1-3
SSSVRGYGYT	-	-	TRBV20-1	TRBJ1-2
APKGTSRGNEQF	-	-	TRBV4-2	TRBJ2-1
ASSDEGAEQETQY	-	TRBD1	TRBV2	TRBJ2-5
ASGAELLEQY	-	-	TRBV2	TRBJ2-7
ASSHPDRGYEQY	once	TRBD1	TRBV5-1	TRBJ2-7
ASSYWWGENTEAF	once	-	TRBV6-6	TRBJ1-1
SAREAGRGPQH	-	-	TRBV20-1	TRBJ1-5
SAKRDSHSNQPQH	-	-	TRBV20-1	TRBJ1-5
SVEGIMNTEAF	-	-	TRBV29-1	TRBJ1-1
ASSLEGGLYEQY	-	TRBD1	TRBV5-1	TRBJ2-7
ASSPRRTTEQY	-	-	TRBV19	TRBJ2-7
ASSQAGARTDTQY	-	-	TRBV3-1	TRBJ2-3
ASSQQKGQF	-	-	TRBV3-1	TRBJ2-1
SASRGSQPQH	-	-	TRBV20-1	TRBJ1-5
ASSGSFSTEAF	-	-	TRBV4-1	TRBJ1-1
ASSLVSYNEQF	-	-	TRBV7-9	TRBJ2-1
AISESIRGDTQY	-	-	TRBV10-3	TRBJ2-5
ASSVDPYTQY	-	-	TRBV9	TRBJ2-3
ASSAIRGTGEQY	-	TRBD1	TRBV2	TRBJ2-7
ATSRVATEGREY	-	-	TRBV15	TRBJ2-5
ATSGQVSGANVLT	-	TRBD1	TRBV15	TRBJ2-6
SARAPGGGVYGYT	-	-	TRBV20-1	TRBJ1-2
ASSLGTGDYSPLH	-	TRBD1	TRBV12-3/TRBV12-4	TRBJ1-6
ASSQAPGQGMEQY	-	TRBD1	TRBV4-1	TRBJ2-7
ASSFGQGDGYT	-	TRBD1	TRBV19	TRBJ1-2
ASSPSGMDTQY	-	TRBD2	TRBV12-3/TRBV12-4	TRBJ2-3
ALQREGGGELF	once	TRBD2	TRBV19	TRBJ2-2
SAPRPGGDNEQF	-	-	TRBV20-1	TRBJ2-1
ASGLGAQGYGYT	-	-	TRBV10-3	TRBJ1-2